One TCR beta chain is described in this entry. This sample was included in a study of CD8+CD57+ T cells in acquired aplastic anemia. Study details: Sorted CD4+ and CD8+ cells gave a mean 3.2 ug DNA, range about 0.19 to 27.4 ug.

Genomic DNA acted as the template from which TCR beta VDJ combination and CDR3 sequence profiling were carried out. From the reads, TCRdb called clonotypes with MiXCR, one entry per CDR3 protein. The sample yields under 350,000 distinct CDR3 sequences, approximately 60% seen once. Sequenced patients had shown CD8+CD57+ cell expansion by flow cytometry. Everyone among the patients had severe acquired aplastic anemia. Receipt of therapy had not occurred in any patient by the time of blood sampling. Germline assignment: CDR1 SQVTM and CDR2 ANQGSEA. Trimming took 6 bases from V and 3 from J; bases not matched to a gene: 10. This CDR3 has 14 amino acids.

The chain carries TRBV29-1 and TRBJ1-2, with 7 bases that match TRBD1. The sample consisted of sorted CD4+, CD8+, or CD8+CD57+ T cells (not recorded which) from PBMCs. The sequence came from a human donor with aplastic anemia. For the CDR3, the DNA is TGCAGCGTCCGCCGACAGGGAGGGTACTATGGCTACACCTTC. This encodes CSVRRQGGYYGYTF.